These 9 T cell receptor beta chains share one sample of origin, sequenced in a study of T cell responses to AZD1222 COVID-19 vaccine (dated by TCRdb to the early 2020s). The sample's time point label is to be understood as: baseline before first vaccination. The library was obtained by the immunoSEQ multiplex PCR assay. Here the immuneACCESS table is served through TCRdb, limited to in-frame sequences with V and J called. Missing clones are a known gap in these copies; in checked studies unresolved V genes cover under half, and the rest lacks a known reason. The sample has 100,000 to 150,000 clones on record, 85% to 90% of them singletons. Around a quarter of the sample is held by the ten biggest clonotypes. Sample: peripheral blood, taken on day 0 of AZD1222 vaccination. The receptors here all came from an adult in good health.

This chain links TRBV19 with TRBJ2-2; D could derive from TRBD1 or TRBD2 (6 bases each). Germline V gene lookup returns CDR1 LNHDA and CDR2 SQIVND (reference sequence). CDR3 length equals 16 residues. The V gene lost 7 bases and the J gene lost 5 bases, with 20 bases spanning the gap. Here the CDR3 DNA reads TGTGCCAGTACCTTCCGATCCGGGGGCATTACCGGGGAGCTGTTTTTT. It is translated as CASTFRSGGITGELFF.

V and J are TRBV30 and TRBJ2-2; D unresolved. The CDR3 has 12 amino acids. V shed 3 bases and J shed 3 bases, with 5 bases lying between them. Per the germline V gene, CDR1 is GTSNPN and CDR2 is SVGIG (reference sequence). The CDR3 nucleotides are TGTGCCTGGAGACTTGACACCGGGGAGCTGTTTTTT. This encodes CAWRLDTGELFF.

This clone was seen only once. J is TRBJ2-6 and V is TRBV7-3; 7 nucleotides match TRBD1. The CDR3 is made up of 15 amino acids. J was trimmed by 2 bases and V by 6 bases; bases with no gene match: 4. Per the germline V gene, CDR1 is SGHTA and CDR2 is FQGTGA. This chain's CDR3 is CASSEGTAGANVLTF. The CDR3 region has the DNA TGTGCCAGCAGTGAAGGGACAGCTGGGGCCAACGTCCTGACTTTC.

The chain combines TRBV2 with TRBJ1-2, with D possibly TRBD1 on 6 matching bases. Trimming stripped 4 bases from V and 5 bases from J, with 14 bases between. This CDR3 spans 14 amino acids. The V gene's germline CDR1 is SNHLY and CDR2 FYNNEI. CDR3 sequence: CASSAPGDVYGYTF. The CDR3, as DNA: TGTGCCAGCAGTGCCCCAGGGGATGTGTATGGCTACACCTTC. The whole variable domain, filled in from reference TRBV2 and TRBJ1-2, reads EPEVTQTPSHQVTQMGQEVILRCVPISNHLYFYWYRQILGQKVEFLVSFYNNEISEKSEIFDDQFSVERPDGSNFTLKIRSTKLEDSAMYFCASSAPGDVYGYTFGSGTRLTVV.

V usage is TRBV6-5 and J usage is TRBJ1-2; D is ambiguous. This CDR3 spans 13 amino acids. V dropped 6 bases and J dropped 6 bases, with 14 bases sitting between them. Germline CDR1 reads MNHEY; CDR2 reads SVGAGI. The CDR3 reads CASSQTPGHGYTF. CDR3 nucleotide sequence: TGTGCCAGCAGCCAGACCCCTGGGCATGGCTACACCTTC.

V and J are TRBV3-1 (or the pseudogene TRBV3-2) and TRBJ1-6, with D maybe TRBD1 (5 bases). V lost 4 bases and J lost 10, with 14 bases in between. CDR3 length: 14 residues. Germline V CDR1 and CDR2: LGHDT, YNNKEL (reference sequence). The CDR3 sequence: CASSPRRARSPLHF. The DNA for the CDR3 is TGTGCCAGCAGCCCCCGCAGGGCGAGGTCACCCCTCCACTTT.

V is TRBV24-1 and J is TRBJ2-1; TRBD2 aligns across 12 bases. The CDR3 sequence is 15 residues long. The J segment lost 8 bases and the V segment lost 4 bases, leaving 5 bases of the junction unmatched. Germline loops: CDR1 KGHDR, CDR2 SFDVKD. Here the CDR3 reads CATSDPRTSGDEQFF. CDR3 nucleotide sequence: TGTGCCACCAGTGACCCTAGGACTAGCGGGGATGAGCAGTTCTTC.

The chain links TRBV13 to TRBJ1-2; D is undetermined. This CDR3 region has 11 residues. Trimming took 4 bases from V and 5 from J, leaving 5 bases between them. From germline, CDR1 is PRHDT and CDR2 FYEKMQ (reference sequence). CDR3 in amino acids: CASSSDYGYTF. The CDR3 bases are TGTGCCAGCAGCTCCGATTATGGCTACACCTTC.

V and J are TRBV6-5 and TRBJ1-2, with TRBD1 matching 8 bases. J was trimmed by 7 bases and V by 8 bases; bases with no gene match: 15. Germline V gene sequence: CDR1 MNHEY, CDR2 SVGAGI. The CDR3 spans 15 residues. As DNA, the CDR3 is TGTGCCAGCTATGACGCCGCAGGGGGCTATAGTGGCTACACCTTC. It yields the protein CASYDAAGGYSGYTF.